The 13 T cell receptor beta chains in this list originate from one sample, sequenced in a study of control samples from healthy donors and cancer patients. The data were produced by immunoSEQ multiplex PCR, yet TCRdb's version contains in-frame clones alone and is incomplete. The data show fewer than 500,000 clones, roughly 90% seen once. The material sequenced was PBMCs. The receptor set was obtained from a man aged 35-49 years with head and neck cancer.

The rearrangement links TRBV7-2 to TRBJ2-1; 11 nucleotides line up with TRBD2. The germline CDR1 and CDR2 sequences are SGHTA and FQGNSA. The CDR3 sequence is 14 residues long. Trimming cost V 6 bases and J 8 bases; bases outside gene matches: 6. The CDR3 sequence is CASRRLAGSHEQFF. The CDR3 DNA reads TGTGCCAGCAGGAGACTAGCGGGAAGTCATGAGCAGTTCTTC.

The chain uses TRBV6-1 and TRBJ2-7; D is possibly TRBD2 (6 bases). The length of the CDR3 is 16 residues. V lost 3 bases to trimming and J lost 3 bases, with 18 bases between them. Looked up from germline, CDR1 is MNHNS and CDR2 is SASEGT. DNA for the CDR3: TGTGCCAGCAGTGACCGGGGGTCCCGAGAGCTCTACGAGCAGTACTTC. This sequence encodes CASSDRGSRELYEQYF.

This chain joins TRBV27 and TRBJ1-6; D uncertain. The CDR3 loop spans 15 amino acids. V was clipped by 3 bases and J by 0 bases, with 6 bases between them. Germline V lookup: CDR1 MNHEY, CDR2 SMNVEV (reference sequence). The CDR3 loop reads CASSFESSYNSPLHF. CDR3 in DNA: TGTGCCAGCAGTTTCGAGAGCTCCTATAATTCACCCCTCCACTTT.

This chain links TRBV4-2 with TRBJ2-7; D is ambiguous. CDR1 and CDR2 (germline): LGHNA, YNFKEQ. The CDR3 has 17 residues. V was shortened by 0 bases and J by 0 bases, with 15 bases between the two germline ends. CDR3 sequence reads: CASSQDWSGPISYEQYF. CDR3 nucleotide sequence: TGTGCCAGCAGCCAAGATTGGTCAGGTCCCATCTCCTACGAGCAGTACTTC.

The genes are TRBV6-5 and TRBJ1-4, with 10 bases identical to TRBD1. This CDR3 has 15 amino acids. Germline-derived CDR1 and CDR2 are MNHEY and SVGAGI. With 7 bases clipped from V and 3 bases from J, the junction kept 5 bases outside the gene matches. The CDR3 region is CASMDRGVSNEKLFF. DNA for the CDR3: TGTGCCAGCATGGACAGGGGGGTCTCTAATGAAAAACTGTTTTTT.

CDR3 coding DNA: TGTGCCAGTAGTATAGGAGCGGGGGGGAGGACTGAAGCTTTCTTT. Protein: CASSIGAGGRTEAFF. The chain uses TRBV19 and TRBJ1-1; a possible D gene is TRBD1 (5 bases). Germline lookup yields CDR1 LNHDA and CDR2 SQIVND (reference sequence). CDR3 length equals 15 residues. V lost 1 base to trimming and J lost 5 bases, with 14 bases between them.

The chain is built from TRBV28 and TRBJ1-1; 7 bases align to TRBD1. The CDR3 is made up of 14 amino acids. The V gene's germline CDR1 is MDHEN and CDR2 SYDVKM. V shed 2 bases and J 3 bases; nucleotides not matched to a gene: 3. For the CDR3, the DNA is TGTGCCAGCAGTTTAAGGGGGCGCGACACTGAAGCTTTCTTT. This encodes CASSLRGRDTEAFF.

The chain carries TRBV5-6 and TRBJ1-6; 7 nucleotides match TRBD1. Trimming took 2 bases from V and 7 from J; bases not matched to a gene: 9. The CDR3 runs 16 residues. Germline values: CDR1 SGHDT, CDR2 YYEEEE. Written as DNA, the CDR3 is TGTGCCAGCAGCTTTGGAAATCCAGGGGGGAATTCACCCCTCCACTTT. Translated, it gives CASSFGNPGGNSPLHF.

The rearrangement uses TRBV9 and TRBJ2-1, with 12 nucleotides matching TRBD2. Losses at the gene ends were 3 bases for V and 0 bases for J; bases not matched to a gene: 7. Looked up from germline, CDR1 is SGDLS and CDR2 is YYNGEE. The CDR3 is 18 residues long. CDR3 protein: CASSAPRTSGVSYNEQFF. In DNA, the CDR3 is TGTGCCAGCAGCGCTCCGAGGACTAGCGGGGTCTCCTACAATGAGCAGTTCTTC.

The gene calls are TRBV7-2 and TRBJ2-1; 7 bases are shared with TRBD2. Per germline, CDR1 SGHTA and CDR2 FQGNSA. The CDR3 length is 16 residues. V shed 5 bases, J shed 7 bases, and the junction held 14 bases outside the gene matches. The CDR3 protein is CASSVLGRGGRNEQFF. The CDR3, as DNA: TGTGCCAGCAGCGTTTTAGGGAGGGGCGGTAGAAATGAGCAGTTCTTC.

CDR3 DNA: TGTGCCACCAGTGATGGGACGGAACGATGGGACGAGCAGTACTTC. It encodes CATSDGTERWDEQYF. The rearrangement links TRBV24-1 to TRBJ2-7; perhaps D is TRBD1 or TRBD2 (5 bases each). Germline values: CDR1 KGHDR, CDR2 SFDVKD. Trimming took off 3 bases at V and 5 bases at J, with 16 bases between the two ends. This CDR3 contains 15 residues.

The V and J genes are TRBV19 and TRBJ2-7; TRBD1 matches at 11 bases. V lost 5 bases and J lost 5; bases outside the gene matches: 5. CDR3 length: 14 residues. CDR1 is LNHDA, CDR2 SQIVND, per germline (reference sequence). The CDR3 reads CASSPGTGGNEQYF. DNA for the CDR3: TGTGCCAGTAGTCCAGGGACAGGGGGGAACGAGCAGTACTTC.

This clone was picked up one time. The V gene is TRBV24-1, the J gene TRBJ1-2, with TRBD1 identical over 12 bases. Germline CDR1 and CDR2: KGHDR and SFDVKD. The CDR3 is 16 residues long. V lost 2 bases, J lost 7 bases, and 7 bases stayed unmatched. The CDR3 nucleotides are TGTGCCACCAGTGATTCGGGACAGGGGGCGTATAGTGGCTACACCTTC. This sequence encodes CATSDSGQGAYSGYTF.